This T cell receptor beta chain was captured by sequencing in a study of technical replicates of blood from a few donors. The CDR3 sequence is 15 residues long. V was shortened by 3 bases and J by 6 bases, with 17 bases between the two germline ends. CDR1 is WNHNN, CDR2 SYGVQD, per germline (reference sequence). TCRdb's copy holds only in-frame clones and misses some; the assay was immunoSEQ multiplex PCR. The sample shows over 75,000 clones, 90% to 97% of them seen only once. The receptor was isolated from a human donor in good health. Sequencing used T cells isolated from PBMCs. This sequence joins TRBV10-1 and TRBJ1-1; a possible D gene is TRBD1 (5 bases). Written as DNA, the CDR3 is TGCGCCAGCAGTGACGGGGGAATGACGATATCTGAAGCTTTCTTT. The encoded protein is CASSDGGMTISEAFF.